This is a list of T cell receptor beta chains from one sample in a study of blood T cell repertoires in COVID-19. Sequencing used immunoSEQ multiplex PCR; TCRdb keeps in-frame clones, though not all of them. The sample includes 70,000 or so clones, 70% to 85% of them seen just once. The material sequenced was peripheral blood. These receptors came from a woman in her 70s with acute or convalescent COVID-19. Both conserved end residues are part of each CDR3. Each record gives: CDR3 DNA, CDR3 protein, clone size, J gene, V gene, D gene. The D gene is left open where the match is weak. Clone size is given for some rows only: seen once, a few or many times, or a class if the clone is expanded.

CDR3 DNA: TGTGCCTGGAGTCCGGGGACTAGTAGGAGCACAGATACGCAGTATTTT; CDR3 protein: CAWSPGTSRSTDTQYF; clone size: -; J gene: TRBJ2-3; V gene: TRBV30; D gene: TRBD2
CDR3 DNA: TGTGCCAGCAGTCGGGAGACAGGGGTAAATCAGCCCCAGCATTTT; CDR3 protein: CASSRETGVNQPQHF; clone size: -; J gene: TRBJ1-5; V gene: TRBV28; D gene: TRBD1
CDR3 DNA: TGTGCCAGCAGTCCGGGTTTGACAGGAGCCCTCCACTTT; CDR3 protein: CASSPGLTGALHF; clone size: few; J gene: TRBJ1-6; V gene: TRBV12-3/TRBV12-4; D gene: -
CDR3 DNA: TGTGCCAGCAGCTTGGTTAAGGGAGGACAGGCTCAAGAGACCCAGTACTTC; CDR3 protein: CASSLVKGGQAQETQYF; clone size: -; J gene: TRBJ2-5; V gene: TRBV5-4; D gene: -
CDR3 DNA: TGTGCCAGCAGTTTATCGGGACAAGTTGAACCTTACGAGCAGTACTTC; CDR3 protein: CASSLSGQVEPYEQYF; clone size: few; J gene: TRBJ2-7; V gene: TRBV27; D gene: -
CDR3 DNA: TGCAGTGCTAGTCTCGGGGCCAACGTCCTGACTTTC; CDR3 protein: CSASLGANVLTF; clone size: -; J gene: TRBJ2-6; V gene: TRBV20-1; D gene: -
CDR3 DNA: TGTGCCAGCAGCTTAGCGCTAGGCTCTGGGGCCAACGTCCTGACTTTC; CDR3 protein: CASSLALGSGANVLTF; clone size: -; J gene: TRBJ2-6; V gene: TRBV7-2; D gene: -
CDR3 DNA: TGCGCCAGCAGCACGGACAGAGCAACTAATGAAAAACTGTTTTTT; CDR3 protein: CASSTDRATNEKLFF; clone size: few; J gene: TRBJ1-4; V gene: TRBV5-1; D gene: -
CDR3 DNA: TGTGCCAGCAGCCAATCCCTCCTAGCGGGAATCGACAATGAGCAGTTCTTC; CDR3 protein: CASSQSLLAGIDNEQFF; clone size: -; J gene: TRBJ2-1; V gene: TRBV3-1/TRBV3-2; D gene: TRBD2
CDR3 DNA: TGTGCCAGCAGCCCCGGGTCGGGGTCTGGGACCGGGGAGCTGTTTTTT; CDR3 protein: CASSPGSGSGTGELFF; clone size: -; J gene: TRBJ2-2; V gene: TRBV5-6; D gene: -
CDR3 DNA: TGTGCCAGCAGCGTCACGACAGGGCCAATGCAGCCCCAGCATTTT; CDR3 protein: CASSVTTGPMQPQHF; clone size: -; J gene: TRBJ1-5; V gene: TRBV7-2; D gene: TRBD1
CDR3 DNA: TGCGCCAGCAGCTTGGACGGGGTTCGGGAGCAGTACTTC; CDR3 protein: CASSLDGVREQYF; clone size: -; J gene: TRBJ2-7; V gene: TRBV5-1; D gene: -
CDR3 DNA: TGTGCCAGCAGCCTGCAGGGGAACAATCAGCCCCAGCATTTT; CDR3 protein: CASSLQGNNQPQHF; clone size: -; J gene: TRBJ1-5; V gene: TRBV3-1/TRBV3-2; D gene: -
CDR3 DNA: TGTGCCAGCAGTACCCGAACTCCCTCTGGAAACACCATATATTTT; CDR3 protein: CASSTRTPSGNTIYF; clone size: -; J gene: TRBJ1-3; V gene: TRBV27; D gene: -
CDR3 DNA: TGCGCCAGCAGCCGGGACAGCCAAGAGACCCAGTACTTC; CDR3 protein: CASSRDSQETQYF; clone size: -; J gene: TRBJ2-5; V gene: TRBV5-1; D gene: TRBD1
CDR3 DNA: TGTGCCAGCAGTTTTATTGGTCGCGGCGAGCAGTACTTC; CDR3 protein: CASSFIGRGEQYF; clone size: -; J gene: TRBJ2-7; V gene: TRBV27; D gene: -
CDR3 DNA: TGTGCCAGCAGGCGGACAGTAAACACTGAAGCTTTCTTT; CDR3 protein: CASRRTVNTEAFF; clone size: -; J gene: TRBJ1-1; V gene: TRBV12-3/TRBV12-4; D gene: -
CDR3 DNA: TGTGCCAGCAGCTTGGAAGGGACAGCCTTCGGCTACACCTTC; CDR3 protein: CASSLEGTAFGYTF; clone size: -; J gene: TRBJ1-2; V gene: TRBV5-6; D gene: TRBD1
CDR3 DNA: TGTGCCAGCAGCTTCGACAGGGACACTGAAGCTTTCTTT; CDR3 protein: CASSFDRDTEAFF; clone size: -; J gene: TRBJ1-1; V gene: TRBV11-1; D gene: TRBD1
CDR3 DNA: TGCAGTGCTAGTGTGGCAGGGGGCTCCTATAATTCACCCCTCCACTTT; CDR3 protein: CSASVAGGSYNSPLHF; clone size: -; J gene: TRBJ1-6; V gene: TRBV20-1; D gene: TRBD1
CDR3 DNA: TGTGCCAGCAGCCCCCAGAAAAACACTGAAGCTTTCTTT; CDR3 protein: CASSPQKNTEAFF; clone size: few; J gene: TRBJ1-1; V gene: TRBV7-9; D gene: -
CDR3 DNA: TGTGCCAGCAGTGAAGCCCTTGGGGCGGCCCTTGGGAACAATGAGCAGTTCTTC; CDR3 protein: CASSEALGAALGNNEQFF; clone size: -; J gene: TRBJ2-1; V gene: TRBV6-1; D gene: -
CDR3 DNA: TGTGCCAGCCGGACAGGCGGCGGAAATAGCAATCAGCCCCAGCATTTT; CDR3 protein: CASRTGGGNSNQPQHF; clone size: -; J gene: TRBJ1-5; V gene: TRBV2; D gene: TRBD1
CDR3 DNA: TGTGCCAGCAGCTGGAAGGGGGTAAGCCAGCCCCAGCATTTT; CDR3 protein: CASSWKGVSQPQHF; clone size: -; J gene: TRBJ1-5; V gene: TRBV6-5; D gene: -